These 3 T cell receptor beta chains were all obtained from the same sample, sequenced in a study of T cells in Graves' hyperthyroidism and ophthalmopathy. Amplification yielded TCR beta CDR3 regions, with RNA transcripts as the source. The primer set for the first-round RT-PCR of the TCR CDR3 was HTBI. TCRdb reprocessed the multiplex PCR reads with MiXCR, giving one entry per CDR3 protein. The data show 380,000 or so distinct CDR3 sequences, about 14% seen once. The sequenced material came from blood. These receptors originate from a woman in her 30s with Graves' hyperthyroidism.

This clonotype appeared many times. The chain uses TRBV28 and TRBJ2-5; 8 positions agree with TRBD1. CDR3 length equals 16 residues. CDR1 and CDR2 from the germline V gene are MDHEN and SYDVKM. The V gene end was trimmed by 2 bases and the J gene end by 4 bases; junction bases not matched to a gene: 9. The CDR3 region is CASSLGLGTGVETQYF. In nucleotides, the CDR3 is TGTGCCAGCAGTTTAGGACTTGGGACAGGCGTAGAGACCCAGTACTTC.

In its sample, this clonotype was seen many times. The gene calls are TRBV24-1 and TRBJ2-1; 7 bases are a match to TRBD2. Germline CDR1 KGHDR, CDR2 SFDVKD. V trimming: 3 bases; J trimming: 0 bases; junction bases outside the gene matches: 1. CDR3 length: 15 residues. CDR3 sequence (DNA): TGTGCCACCAGTGATCAGCGGGGCTCCTACAATGAGCAGTTCTTC. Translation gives CATSDQRGSYNEQFF.

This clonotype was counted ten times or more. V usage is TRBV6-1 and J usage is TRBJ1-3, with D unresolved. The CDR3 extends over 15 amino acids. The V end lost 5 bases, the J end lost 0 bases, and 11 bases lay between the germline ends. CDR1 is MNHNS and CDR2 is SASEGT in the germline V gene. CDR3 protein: CASSSSAGSGNTIYF. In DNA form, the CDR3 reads TGTGCCAGCAGTTCAAGCGCGGGCTCTGGAAACACCATATATTTT.